The 22 T cell receptor beta chains reported below all come from one sample, sequenced in a study of glioma-infiltrating T cells after dendritic cell vaccination. Produced via immunoSEQ multiplex PCR; TCRdb's table is partial and in-frame only. Of approximately 22,000 clones listed, roughly 78% were seen once; the top ten hold 35% to 40%. The source material was blood, sampled before dendritic cell vaccination. The receptor set was obtained from a human donor with glioblastoma.

The V and J genes are TRBV7-2 and TRBJ2-7; D might be TRBD2 (6 bases). V was shortened by 4 bases and J by 3 bases, with 13 bases between the two germline ends. This CDR3 region has 14 residues. Germline V gene sequence: CDR1 SGHTA, CDR2 FQGNSA. CDR3 in DNA: TGTGCCAGCAGCTCAATGGCGGGAAGCTACGAGCAGTACTTC. This codes for CASSSMAGSYEQYF.

This chain connects TRBV4-2 to TRBJ2-7; 13 nucleotides agree with TRBD2. This CDR3 region has 15 residues. V lost 4 bases to trimming and J lost 6 bases; unmatched junction nucleotides: 6. Germline assignment: CDR1 LGHNA and CDR2 YNFKEQ. The CDR3 bases are TGTGCCAGCAGCCTCTCCGGGACTAGCGGGACCGAGCAGTACTTC. Its translation: CASSLSGTSGTEQYF.

The chain combines TRBV6-1 with TRBJ2-5, with 10 bases lining up with TRBD2. The CDR3 sequence is 20 residues long. CDR1 MNHNS and CDR2 SASEGT come from the germline V gene. The V gene end was trimmed by 0 bases and the J gene end by 0 bases; junction bases not matched to a gene: 13. CDR3 protein: CASSEATPGGAGGYQETQYF. CDR3 bases: TGTGCCAGCAGTGAAGCGACCCCGGGGGGAGCGGGAGGGTACCAAGAGACCCAGTACTTC.

V is TRBV7-2 and J is TRBJ2-1; 8 bases fit TRBD2. CDR1 SGHTA and CDR2 FQGNSA come from the germline V gene. The trim removed 4 bases at V and 4 bases at J, leaving 9 bases unmatched. The CDR3 has 16 residues. The CDR3 DNA is TGTGCCAGCAGCTCCGAGCGGGAGACCCTTTACAATGAGCAGTTCTTC. Translated, it gives CASSSERETLYNEQFF.

This clone was counted between two and nine times. This rearrangement joins TRBV7-2 to TRBJ2-2, with 8 bases that match TRBD1. Germline CDR1 SGHTA, CDR2 FQGNSA. This CDR3 has 12 amino acids. Trimming cost V 4 bases and J 13 bases; bases outside gene matches: 5. CDR3 DNA sequence: TGTGCCAGCAGCTCGCGGACAGGGTGGCTGTTTTTT. Its translation is CASSSRTGWLFF.

This chain connects TRBV5-6 to TRBJ2-2; D may be TRBD1 (6 bases). This CDR3 contains 15 residues. Germline CDR1 reads SGHDT; CDR2 reads YYEEEE. V was cut by 4 bases and J by 0 bases, with 10 bases left in between. The CDR3 coding sequence is TGTGCCAGCAGCCTCACAGGGCCGAACACCGGGGAGCTGTTTTTT. It yields the protein CASSLTGPNTGELFF.

The chain couples TRBV19 to TRBJ2-7; D might be TRBD2 (5 bases). V was shortened by 5 bases and J by 3 bases, with 20 bases between the two germline ends. The V gene's germline CDR1 is LNHDA and CDR2 SQIVND (reference sequence). This CDR3 region has 16 residues. The CDR3 nucleotides are TGTGCCAGTAGTGATTCCTTGGTAGAGGGAGACTACGAGCAGTACTTC. Translation: CASSDSLVEGDYEQYF.

In its sample, this clone was seen a few times. The DNA of the CDR3 is TGTGCCAGCAGTGGACTAGCGGGAGGCAATGAGCAGTTCTTC. Its translation: CASSGLAGGNEQFF. The J gene is TRBJ2-1, the V gene TRBV6-4; 13 bases match TRBD2. V lost 4 bases and J lost 6; bases outside the gene matches: 0. The V gene's germline CDR1 is MRHNA and CDR2 SNTAGT. The CDR3 is 14 residues long.

The table lists this clone with a few counts. V is TRBV6-1 and J is TRBJ2-1, with TRBD2 matching over 9 bases. CDR3 length: 15 amino acids. CDR1 is MNHNS and CDR2 is SASEGT in the germline V gene. V shed 4 bases and J 9 bases; nucleotides not matched to a gene: 10. The CDR3 sequence is CASSVAGTSPAEQFF. The CDR3, as DNA: TGTGCCAGCAGTGTAGCCGGGACTAGCCCGGCTGAGCAGTTCTTC.

The genes are TRBV15 and TRBJ2-1, with a tentative D call TRBD1 (6 bases). CDR3 length equals 14 residues. Germline V lookup: CDR1 LNHNV, CDR2 YYDKDF (reference sequence). The germline V and J ends were trimmed by 9 bases and 7 bases, with 19 bases remaining between them. The CDR3 loop is CATKRGNQDNEQFF. CDR3 in DNA: TGTGCCACTAAGAGGGGGAATCAGGATAATGAGCAGTTCTTC.

This clone is a singleton in its sample. This chain links TRBV30 with TRBJ2-2; 10 nucleotides agree with TRBD2. This CDR3 is built from 16 residues. The V segment lost 2 bases and the J segment 7 bases; nucleotides outside the gene matches: 10. Germline V lookup: CDR1 GTSNPN, CDR2 SVGIG (reference sequence). DNA for the CDR3: TGTGCCTGGAGTCCCGGCACGGGACTAGCGATCGGGGAGCTGTTTTTT. This gives the protein CAWSPGTGLAIGELFF. Using reference TRBV30 and TRBJ2-2 for the parts outside the CDR3, the full variable domain is SQTIHQWPATLVQPVGSPLSLECTVEGTSNPNLYWYRQAAGRGLQLLFYSVGIGQISSEVPQNLSASRPQDRQFILSSKKLLLSDSGFYLCAWSPGTGLAIGELFFGEGSRLTVL.

The genes are TRBV5-1 and TRBJ2-1; 10 positions agree with TRBD2. Germline CDR1 and CDR2: SGHRS and YFSETQ. This CDR3 is 15 amino acids long. V was clipped by 0 bases and J by 6 bases; unmatched bases: 3. The chain's CDR3 is CASSLAPSGGNEQFF. CDR3 sequence (DNA): TGCGCCAGCAGCTTGGCCCCTAGCGGGGGCAATGAGCAGTTCTTC.

The V gene is TRBV6-1, the J gene TRBJ2-7, with 7 bases that match TRBD2. Trimming at V came to 7 bases and at J to 2 bases, leaving 8 bases not matched to a gene. The germline CDR1 and CDR2 sequences are MNHNS and SASEGT. This CDR3 has 14 amino acids. The CDR3 sequence: CASIKSGTPYEQYF. The CDR3 DNA sequence: TGTGCCAGCATAAAGAGCGGGACGCCCTACGAGCAGTACTTC.

The chain combines TRBV6-4 with TRBJ2-3, with TRBD1 matching 10 bases. With V trimmed by 2 bases and J by 4 bases, 0 bases remained unmatched. The CDR3 runs 14 residues. The germline V gene has CDR1 MRHNA and CDR2 SNTAGT. The DNA of the CDR3 is TGTGCCAGCAGTGACGGACAGGGGGCAGATACGCAGTATTTT. This codes for CASSDGQGADTQYF.

The rearrangement uses TRBV7-3 and TRBJ1-1, with no clear D. The CDR3 length is 13 residues. Germline V gene lookup returns CDR1 SGHTA and CDR2 FQGTGA. V lost 1 base to trimming and J lost 4 bases, with 7 bases between them. Written as DNA, the CDR3 is TGTGCCAGCAGCTTAAGAGGGTTCACTGAAGCTTTCTTT. Its translation: CASSLRGFTEAFF.

This clone was counted once. This chain joins TRBV12-5 and TRBJ1-5, with D possibly matching TRBD1 (5 bases). V gave up 5 bases and J gave up 6 bases, with 17 bases separating them. CDR3 length equals 15 residues. The V gene's germline CDR1 is LGHNT and CDR2 FRNRAP. CDR3 region: CASGPGSQGGQPQHF. CDR3 DNA sequence: TGTGCTAGTGGTCCCGGTAGCCAGGGAGGTCAGCCCCAGCATTTT.

The CDR3 sequence is CASSRPSGMGTDTQYF. CDR3 DNA sequence: TGTGCCAGCAGTCGCCCTAGCGGGATGGGAACAGATACGCAGTATTTT. The chain carries TRBV7-2 and TRBJ2-3; 9 bases align to TRBD2. CDR3 length: 16 residues. The germline CDR1 and CDR2 sequences are SGHTA and FQGNSA. V gave up 6 bases and J gave up 3 bases; unmatched junction bases: 10.

This clone has a handful of counts. The chain has TRBV28 and TRBJ2-7; TRBD2 aligns across 9 bases. This CDR3 is built from 15 residues. Unmatched junction bases numbered 13, after V lost 8 bases and J lost 5 bases. The germline CDR1 and CDR2 sequences are MDHEN and SYDVKM. The CDR3 reads CASLSAGGPSDEQYF. The CDR3 nucleotides are TGTGCCAGCCTCTCGGCGGGAGGGCCTAGCGACGAGCAGTACTTC.

The chain joins TRBV6-1 to TRBJ2-7; D is unresolved. The length of the CDR3 is 14 residues. Germline V gene data show CDR1 as MNHNS and CDR2 as SASEGT. V lost 4 bases and J lost 0, with 10 bases in between. Written as DNA, the CDR3 is TGTGCCAGCAGTGCATTTCCCAGCTCCTACGAGCAGTACTTC. As protein: CASSAFPSSYEQYF.

The chain is built from TRBV5-1 and TRBJ1-2; D gene unclear. V shed 3 bases and J shed 3 bases, with 9 bases lying between them. The CDR3 is made up of 13 amino acids. CDR1 and CDR2 (germline): SGHRS, YFSETQ. In DNA, the CDR3 is TGCGCCAGCAGCTCCCCTGGAGACTATGGCTACACCTTC. Protein: CASSSPGDYGYTF.

The gene calls are TRBV7-2 and TRBJ2-5, with a tentative D call TRBD2 (6 bases). CDR3 size: 14 residues. Germline CDR1 and CDR2: SGHTA and FQGNSA. The V end was cut by 1 base, the J end by 5 bases, with 11 bases between. CDR3 DNA: TGTGCCAGCAGCTTAGACGGGAGAGGGGAGACCCAGTACTTC. Translating gives CASSLDGRGETQYF. Supplemented by reference TRBV7-2 and TRBJ2-5, the full variable domain reads GAGVSQSPSNKVTEKGKDVELRCDPISGHTALYWYRQSLGQGLEFLIYFQGNSAPDKSGLPSDRFSAERTGGSVSTLTIQRTQQEDSAVYLCASSLDGRGETQYFGPGTRLLVL.

The chain combines TRBV7-2 with TRBJ1-1; possibly TRBD1 for D (6 bases). The CDR3 contains 15 residues. Germline CDR1 is SGHTA and CDR2 is FQGNSA. The ends were cut back, 1 base at V and 4 bases at J, with 13 bases in the middle. CDR3 residues: CASSLEAGAGTEAFF. CDR3 in DNA: TGTGCCAGCAGCTTAGAGGCAGGGGCCGGCACTGAAGCTTTCTTT.